The rows below give T cell receptor beta chains drawn from one sample of a study of T cells in Graves' hyperthyroidism and ophthalmopathy. TCRdb recomputed calls from the multiplex PCR reads with MiXCR, one row per CDR3 protein. The data show over 500,000 distinct CDR3 sequences, 15% to 20% seen once. The sample taken for sequencing was blood. The receptors derive from a woman between 18 and 29 years old with Graves' ophthalmopathy. Both conserved end residues are part of each CDR3. D genes are given only for firm matches. Some rows mark clone size as missing; the rest say once, few, many or name a class of expanded clone.

clone_size	j_call	v_call	d_call	cdr3_aa	cdr3_nt
.	TRBJ1-3	TRBV5-5	.	CASSTMGVRSGNTIYF	TGTGCCAGCAGCACGATGGGTGTTCGGTCCGGAAACACCATATATTTT
many	TRBJ2-1	TRBV28	TRBD2	CASSLETSAYNEQFF	TGTGCCAGCAGTTTAGAGACTAGCGCGTACAATGAGCAGTTCTTC
.	TRBJ2-4	TRBV25-1	.	CASSALDGALAKNIQYF	TGTGCCAGCAGTGCCCTGGACGGTGCTCTAGCCAAAAACATTCAGTACTTC
many	TRBJ2-7	TRBV28	TRBD1	CASSSSFIPGQGPHEQYF	TGTGCCAGCAGTTCCTCTTTTATCCCCGGACAGGGCCCACACGAGCAGTACTTC
few	TRBJ2-2	TRBV4-3	TRBD2	CASSPLAGGGTGELFF	TGCGCCAGCAGCCCACTAGCGGGAGGCGGCACCGGGGAGCTGTTTTTT
once	TRBJ2-1	TRBV29-1	TRBD2	CSVEASGTSYNEQFF	TGCAGCGTTGAGGCTAGCGGGACCTCCTACAATGAGCAGTTCTTC
many	TRBJ2-7	TRBV11-2	.	CASSHLRGKVLLEQYF	TGTGCCAGCAGCCACTTAAGAGGGAAGGTCCTACTTGAGCAGTACTTC
few	TRBJ1-5	TRBV19	.	CASRIHEPSNQPQHF	TGTGCCAGTAGGATACATGAGCCTAGCAATCAGCCCCAGCATTTT
many	TRBJ2-7	TRBV6-1	TRBD1	CASSPLTGGASYEQYF	TGTGCCAGCAGCCCCCTCACAGGGGGCGCATCCTACGAGCAGTACTTC
many	TRBJ1-2	TRBV2	.	CASSESGGLNYGYTF	TGTGCCAGCAGTGAATCTGGCGGGCTTAACTATGGCTACACCTTC
.	TRBJ2-7	TRBV5-4	.	CASSLGAGPTYEQYF	TGTGCCAGCAGCTTGGGGGCGGGACCTACCTACGAGCAGTACTTC